Listed below are T cell receptor beta chains from one sample, sequenced in a study of early T cells in non-severe SARS-CoV-2 infection. TCRdb reanalysed the 5' RACE reads using MiXCR and keeps one entry per CDR3 protein. This table has more than 65,000 distinct CDR3 sequences, roughly an eighth appearing once. Specimen: whole blood. All receptors derive from an adult who was a healthcare worker with PCR-confirmed SARS-CoV-2 infection or an uninfected control (not recorded which). Both conserved end residues are part of each CDR3. A D gene is named only where the DNA matches it firmly. Some rows have no size entry. The others give once, few or many, or a class for an expanded clone.

13	TRBV6-1	.	TRBJ1-5	.	TGTGCCAGCAGGAGGGGTGAGGGGCAGCCCCAGCATTTT	CASRRGEGQPQHF
14	TRBV5-1	.	TRBJ2-5	.	TGCGCCAGCAGCTTGGGCCGGGCGCGCGAGACCCAGTACTTC	CASSLGRARETQYF
15	TRBV29-1	.	TRBJ2-1	few	TGCAGCGTTGAAGAAAACAGGATAACCCTAAATGAGCAGTTCTTC	CSVEENRITLNEQFF
15	TRBV5-5	.	TRBJ2-3	few	TGTGCCAGCAGCTTACAGGGTCCCTCCACAGATACGCAGTATTTT	CASSLQGPSTDTQYF
15	TRBV20-1	TRBD2	TRBJ2-3	many	TGCAGTGCCCTGGGACTAGCGGGGTACACAGATACGCAGTATTTT	CSALGLAGYTDTQYF
13	TRBV7-3	.	TRBJ2-2	many	TGTGCCAGCAGCTTAGTAGACACCGGGGAGCTGTTTTTT	CASSLVDTGELFF
14	TRBV27	.	TRBJ2-1	few	TGTGCCAGCAGTTTATCGCTTGAGGGGAATGAGCAGTTCTTC	CASSLSLEGNEQFF
15	TRBV20-1	.	TRBJ2-7	many	TGCAGTGCTAGTCTCGCGGGGGCGTACTGGGGGGAGCAGTACTTC	CSASLAGAYWGEQYF
14	TRBV18	TRBD1	TRBJ1-1	.	TGTGCCAGCTCATCCGGGACAGGGATCCCTGAAGCTTTCTTT	CASSSGTGIPEAFF
16	TRBV18	.	TRBJ2-1	many	TGTGCCAGCTCACCGCCTACAGGGTTTCGGTACAATGAGCAGTTCTTC	CASSPPTGFRYNEQFF
12	TRBV7-2	.	TRBJ2-1	.	TGTGCCAGCAAGGGAGCGGGCAATGAGCAGTTCTTC	CASKGAGNEQFF
13	TRBV7-9	TRBD2	TRBJ2-1	.	TGTGCCAGCAGCTTATTACTAGCGAATGAGCAGTTCTTC	CASSLLLANEQFF
15	TRBV30	TRBD1	TRBJ1-3	many	TGTGCCTGGAGCGGGGACAGGGTAGGCCGAAACACCATATATTTT	CAWSGDRVGRNTIYF
17	TRBV7-2	.	TRBJ2-4	.	TGTGCCAGCAGCTTAGCCGGGGCGGGGCTAGCCAAAAACATTCAGTACTTC	CASSLAGAGLAKNIQYF
11	TRBV20-1	.	TRBJ2-7	few	TGCAGTGCCCAGGGGAGGTACGAGCAGTACTTC	CSAQGRYEQYF
15	TRBV6-1	TRBD2	TRBJ2-7	few	TGTGCCAGCAGCCCGGGGAGGGCTCAGGATTACGAGCAGTACTTC	CASSPGRAQDYEQYF
13	TRBV6-6	.	TRBJ2-3	many	TGTGCCACCCAGAATTGGCCCACAGATACGCAGTATTTT	CATQNWPTDTQYF
15	TRBV15	TRBD2	TRBJ2-3	many	TGTGCCACCAGCAGCGGACTAGTAACGACAGATACGCAGTATTTT	CATSSGLVTTDTQYF
17	TRBV7-2	TRBD1	TRBJ1-5	many	TGTGCCAGCAGCTTACTGCTGACAGGGGGCGGCAATCAGCCCCAGCATTTT	CASSLLLTGGGNQPQHF
15	TRBV6-5	TRBD1	TRBJ2-5	few	TGTGCCAGCAGACGCCAGACAGGGGGTCAAGAGACCCAGTACTTC	CASRRQTGGQETQYF
13	TRBV12-5	TRBD1	TRBJ1-1	few	TGTGCTAGTGGTTTGGGGACAGGGCGTGAAGCTTTCTTT	CASGLGTGREAFF
14	TRBV27	TRBD1	TRBJ2-7	.	TGTGCCAGCAGCGGAGGGACAGGGGGCTACGAGCAGTACTTC	CASSGGTGGYEQYF
18	TRBV20-1	.	TRBJ2-1	.	TGCAGTGCCCCACCCCGAGGTCAAGGGGGGTCCCTATACAATGAGCAGTTCTTC	CSAPPRGQGGSLYNEQFF
13	TRBV20-1	TRBD2	TRBJ2-7	many	TGCAGTGCTAGAGCTAGCGGGCGGGACGAGCAGTACTTC	CSARASGRDEQYF
15	TRBV18	.	TRBJ2-1	few	TGTGCCAGCTCTTTCATGCGGACAGAGTACAATGAGCAGTTCTTC	CASSFMRTEYNEQFF
13	TRBV29-1	.	TRBJ1-2	many	TGCAGCGTTGTGGTGGGACAAAACTATGGCTACACCTTC	CSVVVGQNYGYTF
13	TRBV27	.	TRBJ1-1	many	TGTGCCAGCAGTTCCTCTTTGAACACTGAAGCTTTCTTT	CASSSSLNTEAFF
17	TRBV30	.	TRBJ2-1	many	TGTGCCTGGAGTGAGGGCGCTTTTGGGGGGCCTCTCGGTGAGCAGTTCTTC	CAWSEGAFGGPLGEQFF
17	TRBV9	TRBD1	TRBJ2-3	many	TGTGCCAGCAGCGAGACCCCAGGGGGCGCGGGTCGAGATACGCAGTATTTT	CASSETPGGAGRDTQYF
14	TRBV30	TRBD1	TRBJ1-4	many	TGTGCCTGGAGCCCGGGTCAGGGGGGGAAGAAACTGTTTTTT	CAWSPGQGGKKLFF
17	TRBV7-9	.	TRBJ2-7	few	TGTGCCAGCAGCTTGGACTGGGACACGCGTTTTAGTGACGAGCAGTACTTC	CASSLDWDTRFSDEQYF
14	TRBV7-2	TRBD2	TRBJ2-7	few	TGTGCCAGCAGCTTAGTGGGACTACACTACGAGCAGTACTTC	CASSLVGLHYEQYF
16	TRBV30	.	TRBJ1-2	.	TGTGCCTGGAGTGTACGTGGAGTCCATCGGAACTATGGCTACACCTTC	CAWSVRGVHRNYGYTF